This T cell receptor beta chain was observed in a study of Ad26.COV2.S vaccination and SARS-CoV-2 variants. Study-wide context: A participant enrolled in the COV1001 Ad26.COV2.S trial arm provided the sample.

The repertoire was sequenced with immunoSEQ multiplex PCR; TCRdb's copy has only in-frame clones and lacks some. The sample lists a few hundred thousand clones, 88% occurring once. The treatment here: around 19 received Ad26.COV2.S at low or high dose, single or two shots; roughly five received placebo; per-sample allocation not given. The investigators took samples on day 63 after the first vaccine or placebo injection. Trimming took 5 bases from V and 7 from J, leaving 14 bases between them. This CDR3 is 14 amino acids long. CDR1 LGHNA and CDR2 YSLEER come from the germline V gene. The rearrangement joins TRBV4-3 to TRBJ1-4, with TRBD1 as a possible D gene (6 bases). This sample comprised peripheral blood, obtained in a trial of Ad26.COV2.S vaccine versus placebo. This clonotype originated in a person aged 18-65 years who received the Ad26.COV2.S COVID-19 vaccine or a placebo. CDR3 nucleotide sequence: TGCGCCAGCAGCGCACAGGGCGGGGGTGAAAAACTGTTTTTT. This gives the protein CASSAQGGGEKLFF.